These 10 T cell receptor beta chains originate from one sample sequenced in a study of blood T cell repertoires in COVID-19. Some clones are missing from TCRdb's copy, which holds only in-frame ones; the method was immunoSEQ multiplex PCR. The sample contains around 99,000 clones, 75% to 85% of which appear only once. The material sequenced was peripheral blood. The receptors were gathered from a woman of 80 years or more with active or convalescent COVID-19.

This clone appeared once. CDR3 loop: CASSPPGAGGPGKTQYF. CDR3 in DNA: TGTGCCAGCAGTCCTCCGGGGGCGGGAGGGCCTGGGAAGACCCAGTACTTC. V usage is TRBV28 and J usage is TRBJ2-5; 9 nucleotides align to TRBD2. The CDR3 spans 17 residues. J gave up 6 bases and V 5 bases, and 16 bases lay outside the gene matches. Germline-derived CDR1 and CDR2 are MDHEN and SYDVKM.

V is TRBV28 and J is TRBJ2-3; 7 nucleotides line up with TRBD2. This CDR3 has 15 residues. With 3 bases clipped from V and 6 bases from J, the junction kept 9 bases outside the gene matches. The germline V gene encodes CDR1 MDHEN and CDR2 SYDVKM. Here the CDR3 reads CASSFLGRASDTQYF. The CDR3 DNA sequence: TGTGCCAGCAGTTTTCTAGGGAGGGCCTCGGATACGCAGTATTTT.

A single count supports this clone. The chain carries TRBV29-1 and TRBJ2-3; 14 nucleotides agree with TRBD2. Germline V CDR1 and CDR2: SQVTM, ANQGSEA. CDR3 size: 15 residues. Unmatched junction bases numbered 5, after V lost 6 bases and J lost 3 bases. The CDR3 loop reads CSVTGTSGRTDTQYF. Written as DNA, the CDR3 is TGCAGCGTAACCGGGACTAGCGGGAGAACAGATACGCAGTATTTT.

In nucleotides, the CDR3 is TGTGCCAGCAGCTTTTCACTAGCGGGAGGTACCTCCTACAATGAGCAGTTCTTC. Amino acids: CASSFSLAGGTSYNEQFF. The chain carries TRBV7-9 and TRBJ2-1; TRBD2 aligns across 12 bases. Per the germline V gene, CDR1 is SEHNR and CDR2 is FQNEAQ (reference sequence). This CDR3 is built from 18 residues. Trimming removed 3 bases from V and 0 bases from J; junction bases left unmatched: 6.

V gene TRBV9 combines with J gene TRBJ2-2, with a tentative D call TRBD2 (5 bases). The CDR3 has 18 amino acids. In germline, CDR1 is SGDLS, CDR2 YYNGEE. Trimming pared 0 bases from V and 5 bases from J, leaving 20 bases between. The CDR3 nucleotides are TGTGCCAGCAGCGTAGGCCCGGGGTCGATCATAGGGACCGGGGAGCTGTTTTTT. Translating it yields CASSVGPGSIIGTGELFF.

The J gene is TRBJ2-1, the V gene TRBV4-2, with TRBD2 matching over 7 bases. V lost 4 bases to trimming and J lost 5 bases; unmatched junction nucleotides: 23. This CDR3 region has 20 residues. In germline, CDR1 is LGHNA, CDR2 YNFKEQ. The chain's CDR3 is CASSPSAPSNSGKINNEQFF. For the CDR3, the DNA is TGTGCCAGCAGCCCATCGGCCCCATCGAACAGCGGGAAGATTAACAATGAGCAGTTCTTC.

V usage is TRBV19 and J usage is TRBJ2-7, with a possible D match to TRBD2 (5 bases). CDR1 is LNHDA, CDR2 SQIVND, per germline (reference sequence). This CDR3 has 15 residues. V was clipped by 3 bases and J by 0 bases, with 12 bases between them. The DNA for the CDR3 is TGTGCCAGTAGTATGGTCCGAGGGCCCTCCTACGAGCAGTACTTC. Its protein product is CASSMVRGPSYEQYF.

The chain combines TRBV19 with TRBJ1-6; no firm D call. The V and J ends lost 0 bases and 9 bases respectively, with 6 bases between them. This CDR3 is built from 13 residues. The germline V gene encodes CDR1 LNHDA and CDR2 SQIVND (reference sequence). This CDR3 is CASSIDGISPLHF. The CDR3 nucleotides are TGTGCCAGTAGTATAGACGGGATTTCACCCCTCCACTTT.

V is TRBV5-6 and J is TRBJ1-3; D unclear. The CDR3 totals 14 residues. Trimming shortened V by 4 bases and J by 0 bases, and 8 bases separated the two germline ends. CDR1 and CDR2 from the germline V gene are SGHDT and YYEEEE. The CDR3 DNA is TGTGCCAGCAGCGGGCAGAGCTCTGGAAACACCATATATTTT. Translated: CASSGQSSGNTIYF.

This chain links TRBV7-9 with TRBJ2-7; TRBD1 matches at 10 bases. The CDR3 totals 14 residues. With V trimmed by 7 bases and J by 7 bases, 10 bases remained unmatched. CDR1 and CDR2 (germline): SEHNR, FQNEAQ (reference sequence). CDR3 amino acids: CASTVGTGAREQYF. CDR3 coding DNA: TGTGCCAGCACCGTAGGGACAGGGGCACGAGAGCAGTACTTC.